This T cell receptor (beta chain) was profiled in a study of T cell responses to AZD1222 COVID-19 vaccine. Study-level findings and limits: The donors showed a predominance of white British ancestry and of females, with possible underestimation of clonal diversity.

As concerns this clone: The antigen is undetermined.

This table comes from immunoSEQ multiplex PCR, and its TCRdb copy is limited to in-frame clones, with some not included. The sample carries some 150,000 clones, 90% to 95% recorded once. Sequenced here: peripheral blood, sampled 28 days after the second AZD1222 dose. The clonotype was recovered from an adult who received the AZD1222 COVID-19 vaccine.

CDR3 sequence reads: CASSTSGGGETQYF. The CDR3 DNA sequence: TGTGCCAGCAGCACTAGCGGGGGGGGTGAGACCCAGTACTTC. The chain joins TRBV7-6 to TRBJ2-5; TRBD2 matches at 13 bases. CDR1 SGHVS and CDR2 FNYEAQ come from the germline V gene. The CDR3 runs to 14 residues. V lost 5 bases to trimming and J lost 5 bases; unmatched junction nucleotides: 2.